This is a list of T cell receptor beta chains from one sample in a study of CD8+CD57+ T cells in acquired aplastic anemia. MiXCR was run by TCRdb on the reads, yielding one entry per CDR3 protein. The repertoire has 89,000 or so distinct CDR3 sequences, roughly two thirds of them found once; the top ten carry approximately 65%. The sample taken for sequencing was sorted CD4+, CD8+, or CD8+CD57+ T cells (not recorded which) from PBMCs. Receptor source: a human donor with aplastic anemia. Each CDR3 is given with its conserved first and last residue. The D gene is left open where the match is weak. Rows may omit the clone size; those that give it use once, few, many or a size class.

v_call: TRBV12-3/TRBV12-4; clone_size: .; j_call: TRBJ2-1; cdr3_length: 16; d_call: .; cdr3_aa: CASRRSDSSSYNEQFF; cdr3_nt: TGTGCCAGCAGACGTAGCGATTCTAGCTCCTACAATGAGCAGTTCTTC
v_call: TRBV19; clone_size: .; j_call: TRBJ1-5; cdr3_length: 13; d_call: TRBD1; cdr3_aa: CASLRGLGQPQHF; cdr3_nt: TGTGCCAGTCTCAGGGGGCTCGGTCAGCCCCAGCATTTT
v_call: TRBV5-1; clone_size: .; j_call: TRBJ2-5; cdr3_length: 14; d_call: TRBD1; cdr3_aa: CASSLGQGKETQYF; cdr3_nt: TGCGCCAGCAGCTTGGGACAGGGGAAGGAGACCCAGTACTTC
v_call: TRBV29-1; clone_size: .; j_call: TRBJ2-1; cdr3_length: 9; d_call: .; cdr3_aa: CSVGYEQFF; cdr3_nt: TGTAGCGTTGGCTATGAGCAGTTCTTC
v_call: TRBV2; clone_size: few; j_call: TRBJ2-7; cdr3_length: 11; d_call: .; cdr3_aa: CASNQGWEQYF; cdr3_nt: TGTGCCAGCAACCAGGGGTGGGAGCAGTACTTC
v_call: TRBV20-1; clone_size: .; j_call: TRBJ2-7; cdr3_length: 12; d_call: .; cdr3_aa: CSALRTVDEQYF; cdr3_nt: TGCAGTGCCTTAAGGACGGTGGACGAGCAGTACTTC
v_call: TRBV10-3; clone_size: .; j_call: TRBJ2-7; cdr3_length: 15; d_call: TRBD1; cdr3_aa: CAISESRDRVSEQYF; cdr3_nt: TGCGCCATCAGTGAGTCCCGGGACAGGGTCAGCGAGCAGTACTTC
v_call: TRBV25-1; clone_size: .; j_call: TRBJ1-3; cdr3_length: 13; d_call: .; cdr3_aa: CASCATAGNTIYF; cdr3_nt: TGTGCCAGCTGTGCGACAGCAGGAAACACCATATATTTT
v_call: TRBV6-7; clone_size: few; j_call: TRBJ2-6; cdr3_length: 17; d_call: .; cdr3_aa: CASNPRGQFTGANVLTF; cdr3_nt: TGTGCCAGCAATCCTCGCGGGCAGTTTACTGGGGCCAACGTCCTGACTTTC
v_call: TRBV27; clone_size: many; j_call: TRBJ2-3; cdr3_length: 13; d_call: .; cdr3_aa: CASSTSSLDTQYF; cdr3_nt: TGTGCCAGCAGTACCTCTTCACTAGATACGCAGTATTTT
v_call: TRBV19; clone_size: once; j_call: TRBJ2-5; cdr3_length: 14; d_call: TRBD2; cdr3_aa: CASSLAAGGGTQYF; cdr3_nt: TGTGCCAGCAGCTTGGCCGCTGGCGGGGGGACCCAGTACTTC
v_call: TRBV19; clone_size: .; j_call: TRBJ2-1; cdr3_length: 15; d_call: .; cdr3_aa: CASSTHRFLGNEQFF; cdr3_nt: TGTGCCAGTAGTACCCACAGGTTCTTAGGGAATGAGCAGTTCTTC
v_call: TRBV7-8; clone_size: many; j_call: TRBJ1-2; cdr3_length: 13; d_call: TRBD1; cdr3_aa: CASSLGTGRGYTF; cdr3_nt: TGTGCCAGCAGCTTAGGGACAGGGCGCGGCTACACCTTC
v_call: TRBV20-1; clone_size: once; j_call: TRBJ2-5; cdr3_length: 15; d_call: .; cdr3_aa: CSAKPLGQNQETQYF; cdr3_nt: TGCAGTGCTAAACCGCTCGGACAAAACCAAGAGACCCAGTACTTC
v_call: TRBV20-1; clone_size: few; j_call: TRBJ2-7; cdr3_length: 12; d_call: .; cdr3_aa: CSATHVAGEQYF; cdr3_nt: TGCAGTGCTACCCATGTCGCCGGGGAGCAGTACTTC
v_call: TRBV9; clone_size: .; j_call: TRBJ2-7; cdr3_length: 15; d_call: TRBD1; cdr3_aa: CASSPRDRGRGEQYF; cdr3_nt: TGTGCCAGCAGCCCAAGGGACAGGGGGCGCGGGGAGCAGTACTTC
v_call: TRBV6-5; clone_size: .; j_call: TRBJ2-1; cdr3_length: 11; d_call: .; cdr3_aa: CASSYSHEQFF; cdr3_nt: TGTGCCAGCAGTTACAGTCACGAGCAGTTCTTC
v_call: TRBV19; clone_size: .; j_call: TRBJ1-2; cdr3_length: 13; d_call: .; cdr3_aa: CASWDKANYGYTF; cdr3_nt: TGTGCCAGCTGGGACAAAGCTAACTATGGCTACACCTTC
v_call: TRBV7-8; clone_size: .; j_call: TRBJ2-7; cdr3_length: 16; d_call: TRBD1; cdr3_aa: CASSSLGTGRIHEQYF; cdr3_nt: TGTGCCAGCAGCTCCCTCGGGACAGGGAGGATCCACGAGCAGTACTTC
v_call: TRBV20-1; clone_size: .; j_call: TRBJ2-5; cdr3_length: 12; d_call: .; cdr3_aa: CSASGSQETQYF; cdr3_nt: TGCAGTGCTAGTGGTAGTCAAGAGACCCAGTACTTC
v_call: TRBV7-9; clone_size: .; j_call: TRBJ2-5; cdr3_length: 15; d_call: TRBD2; cdr3_aa: CASSTISGREETQYF; cdr3_nt: TGTGCCAGCAGCACCATTAGCGGGAGAGAAGAGACCCAGTACTTC
v_call: TRBV20-1; clone_size: .; j_call: TRBJ2-7; cdr3_length: 14; d_call: TRBD2; cdr3_aa: CSARDGTSSYEQYF; cdr3_nt: TGCAGTGCTAGAGATGGGACTAGCAGCTACGAGCAGTACTTC
v_call: TRBV29-1; clone_size: .; j_call: TRBJ2-2; cdr3_length: 13; d_call: TRBD2; cdr3_aa: CSLRASGSGELFF; cdr3_nt: TGCAGCCTCCGGGCTAGCGGATCCGGGGAGCTGTTTTTT
v_call: TRBV24-1; clone_size: .; j_call: TRBJ2-1; cdr3_length: 12; d_call: .; cdr3_aa: CATSDFVNEQFF; cdr3_nt: TGTGCCACCAGTGATTTCGTCAATGAGCAGTTCTTC
v_call: TRBV24-1; clone_size: .; j_call: TRBJ1-1; cdr3_length: 13; d_call: .; cdr3_aa: CATRDSLNTEAFF; cdr3_nt: TGTGCCACCAGGGACAGCCTGAACACTGAAGCTTTCTTT
v_call: TRBV9; clone_size: .; j_call: TRBJ1-1; cdr3_length: 14; d_call: TRBD1; cdr3_aa: CASSTQPGQGEAFF; cdr3_nt: TGTGCCAGCAGCACACAACCGGGACAGGGTGAAGCTTTCTTT
v_call: TRBV7-9; clone_size: few; j_call: TRBJ1-4; cdr3_length: 11; d_call: .; cdr3_aa: CASSFNEKLFF; cdr3_nt: TGTGCCAGCAGTTTCAATGAAAAACTGTTTTTT
v_call: TRBV5-1; clone_size: .; j_call: TRBJ2-7; cdr3_length: 15; d_call: .; cdr3_aa: CASSRDPGRAYEQYF; cdr3_nt: TGCGCCAGCAGCAGGGATCCGGGACGGGCCTACGAGCAGTACTTC
v_call: TRBV2; clone_size: few; j_call: TRBJ2-7; cdr3_length: 14; d_call: TRBD2; cdr3_aa: CASRQSGRAYEQYF; cdr3_nt: TGTGCCAGCAGACAGAGCGGGAGGGCCTACGAGCAGTACTTC
v_call: TRBV24-1; clone_size: .; j_call: TRBJ1-1; cdr3_length: 13; d_call: .; cdr3_aa: CATSDTDGPEAFF; cdr3_nt: TGTGCCACCAGTGATACGGATGGGCCTGAAGCTTTCTTT
v_call: TRBV10-3; clone_size: few; j_call: TRBJ2-5; cdr3_length: 12; d_call: .; cdr3_aa: CAISESAETQYF; cdr3_nt: TGTGCCATCAGTGAGTCGGCGGAGACCCAGTACTTC
v_call: TRBV6-1; clone_size: .; j_call: TRBJ1-6; cdr3_length: 12; d_call: .; cdr3_aa: CASSEARGPLHF; cdr3_nt: TGTGCCAGCAGTGAGGCTCGGGGACCCCTCCACTTT
v_call: TRBV7-9; clone_size: .; j_call: TRBJ1-5; cdr3_length: 13; d_call: .; cdr3_aa: CASSVASNQPQHF; cdr3_nt: TGTGCCAGCAGTGTCGCTAGCAATCAGCCCCAGCATTTT
v_call: TRBV25-1; clone_size: .; j_call: TRBJ2-7; cdr3_length: 16; d_call: TRBD2; cdr3_aa: CASSQDRAGGLYEQYF; cdr3_nt: TGCGCCAGCAGCCAAGATCGGGCGGGGGGGCTGTACGAGCAGTACTTC
v_call: TRBV11-2; clone_size: many; j_call: TRBJ2-1; cdr3_length: 18; d_call: TRBD2; cdr3_aa: CASSLDPGLAGSYNEQFF; cdr3_nt: TGTGCCAGCAGCTTAGACCCCGGACTAGCGGGCTCCTACAATGAGCAGTTCTTC
v_call: TRBV10-3; clone_size: .; j_call: TRBJ2-2; cdr3_length: 12; d_call: .; cdr3_aa: CAITENTGELFF; cdr3_nt: TGTGCCATCACCGAGAACACCGGGGAGCTGTTTTTT
v_call: TRBV19; clone_size: .; j_call: TRBJ2-3; cdr3_length: 15; d_call: .; cdr3_aa: CASTLGPGAVDTQYF; cdr3_nt: TGTGCCAGTACGTTGGGACCAGGGGCCGTAGATACGCAGTATTTT
v_call: TRBV5-1; clone_size: .; j_call: TRBJ2-7; cdr3_length: 16; d_call: .; cdr3_aa: CASSLAGQNPFYEQYF; cdr3_nt: TGCGCCAGCAGCTTGGCCGGGCAGAATCCTTTCTACGAGCAGTACTTC
v_call: TRBV15; clone_size: .; j_call: TRBJ1-5; cdr3_length: 12; d_call: .; cdr3_aa: CATSRDDQPQHF; cdr3_nt: TGTGCCACCAGCAGAGATGATCAGCCCCAGCATTTT
v_call: TRBV2; clone_size: few; j_call: TRBJ2-7; cdr3_length: 12; d_call: .; cdr3_aa: CASVLGRVEQYF; cdr3_nt: TGTGCCAGCGTCCTGGGGCGGGTCGAGCAGTACTTC
v_call: TRBV7-2; clone_size: .; j_call: TRBJ2-7; cdr3_length: 14; d_call: .; cdr3_aa: CASSLVLGSYEQYF; cdr3_nt: TGTGCCAGCAGCTTAGTCTTGGGGTCCTACGAGCAGTACTTC
v_call: TRBV6-4; clone_size: many; j_call: TRBJ2-1; cdr3_length: 15; d_call: TRBD2; cdr3_aa: CASSDWRGGHHEQFF; cdr3_nt: TGTGCCAGCAGTGACTGGCGGGGGGGCCACCATGAGCAGTTCTTC
v_call: TRBV20-1; clone_size: few; j_call: TRBJ2-7; cdr3_length: 14; d_call: .; cdr3_aa: CSAIDREGSYEQYF; cdr3_nt: TGCAGTGCAATTGACAGGGAGGGCTCCTACGAGCAGTACTTC
v_call: TRBV20-1; clone_size: .; j_call: TRBJ1-6; cdr3_length: 14; d_call: .; cdr3_aa: CSAGQESYNSPLHF; cdr3_nt: TGCAGTGCGGGTCAGGAGAGCTATAATTCACCCCTCCACTTT
v_call: TRBV7-9; clone_size: .; j_call: TRBJ2-5; cdr3_length: 15; d_call: TRBD1; cdr3_aa: CASSLEAGTGETQYF; cdr3_nt: TGTGCCAGCAGCTTAGAAGCCGGGACAGGGGAGACCCAGTACTTC
v_call: TRBV7-6; clone_size: .; j_call: TRBJ1-3; cdr3_length: 14; d_call: .; cdr3_aa: CASSLSGSGNTIYF; cdr3_nt: TGTGCCAGCAGCTTATCTGGGTCTGGAAACACCATATATTTT
v_call: TRBV7-9; clone_size: many; j_call: TRBJ2-7; cdr3_length: 15; d_call: TRBD1; cdr3_aa: CASSTLEDRVYEQYF; cdr3_nt: TGTGCCAGCAGCACCCTGGAAGACAGGGTCTACGAGCAGTACTTC
v_call: TRBV29-1; clone_size: .; j_call: TRBJ2-2; cdr3_length: 14; d_call: .; cdr3_aa: CSVEHGSNTGELFF; cdr3_nt: TGCAGCGTTGAACACGGGAGTAACACCGGGGAGCTGTTTTTT
v_call: TRBV9; clone_size: .; j_call: TRBJ2-7; cdr3_length: 17; d_call: TRBD1; cdr3_aa: CASSGGGTGTRSYEQYF; cdr3_nt: TGTGCCAGCAGCGGAGGAGGGACAGGGACCCGCTCCTACGAGCAATACTTC
v_call: TRBV11-1; clone_size: .; j_call: TRBJ2-1; cdr3_length: 15; d_call: .; cdr3_aa: CASSYRDEAYNEQFF; cdr3_nt: TGTGCCAGCAGCTACCGGGACGAGGCCTACAATGAGCAGTTCTTC
v_call: TRBV7-8; clone_size: .; j_call: TRBJ2-7; cdr3_length: 14; d_call: .; cdr3_aa: CASSLGERAGWQYF; cdr3_nt: TGTGCCAGCAGCTTAGGGGAGAGGGCAGGTTGGCAGTACTTC
v_call: TRBV6-1; clone_size: .; j_call: TRBJ2-2; cdr3_length: 16; d_call: .; cdr3_aa: CASSEAGGVRTGELFF; cdr3_nt: TGTGCCAGCAGTGAAGCGGGGGGTGTGAGGACCGGGGAGCTGTTTTTT
v_call: TRBV7-6; clone_size: .; j_call: TRBJ2-3; cdr3_length: 15; d_call: TRBD2; cdr3_aa: CASSLGGGGTNTQYF; cdr3_nt: TGTGCCAGCAGCTTGGGCGGGGGGGGCACAAATACGCAGTATTTT